The 10 T cell receptor beta chains listed next were all sequenced from one sample in a study of CD8+ T cells in alopecia areata. Treatment specified: oral pan-JAK inhibitor, 5-10 mg twice daily. Extraction and reverse transcription of RNA yielded cDNA as the sequencing template. Clones were read by immunoSEQ multiplex PCR, and TCRdb kept only the in-frame ones, dropping some. The table includes under 130,000 clones, just over 85% detected once. The specimen was CD8+ T cells sorted from blood, collected around week 30, from a patient treated with tofacitinib. The receptors come from a human donor with alopecia areata.

The chain has TRBV5-6 and TRBJ2-7; no firm D call. This CDR3 has 15 residues. The V gene's germline CDR1 is SGHDT and CDR2 YYEEEE. The V gene lost 2 bases and the J gene lost 1 base, with 13 bases spanning the gap. CDR3 sequence: CASSFRLTPSYEQYF. The CDR3 nucleotides are TGTGCCAGCAGCTTTCGACTCACTCCTTCCTACGAGCAGTACTTC.

The rearrangement uses TRBV5-1 and TRBJ2-3, with 10 positions matching TRBD2. Germline V gene sequence: CDR1 SGHRS, CDR2 YFSETQ. CDR3 length: 15 amino acids. Unmatched junction bases numbered 6, after V lost 5 bases and J lost 3 bases. CDR3 residues: CASRAGLAATDTQYF. The CDR3 DNA sequence: TGCGCCAGCAGAGCCGGACTAGCGGCAACAGATACGCAGTATTTT.

The chain couples TRBV7-9 to TRBJ2-3, with D possibly matching TRBD2 (6 bases). The V end lost 2 bases, the J end lost 1 base, and 13 bases lay between the germline ends. Germline CDR1 is SEHNR and CDR2 is FQNEAQ (reference sequence). The CDR3 has 16 residues. CDR3 DNA sequence: TGTGCCAGCAGCTTAACCCCGGGACTCCGCACAGATACGCAGTATTTT. Residues: CASSLTPGLRTDTQYF.

This clone was seen a handful of times. The chain uses TRBV7-9 and TRBJ2-6; D is undetermined. From germline, CDR1 is SEHNR and CDR2 FQNEAQ (reference sequence). The V end was cut by 5 bases, the J end by 3 bases, with 11 bases between. There are 15 residues in the CDR3. The CDR3 nucleotides read TGTGCCAGCAGCGCTCCGGGTGGTGGGGCCAACGTCCTGACTTTC. Translating gives CASSAPGGGANVLTF.

The chain links TRBV7-9 to TRBJ2-4; 8 positions match TRBD1. The germline V gene encodes CDR1 SEHNR and CDR2 FQNEAQ (reference sequence). The CDR3 runs 13 residues. V trimming: 8 bases; J trimming: 0 bases; junction bases outside the gene matches: 0. Here the CDR3 DNA reads TGTGCCAGCGGACAGGGAGCCAAAAACATTCAGTACTTC. It yields the protein CASGQGAKNIQYF.

Comment on this clone: At one of its ends the junction is not consistent with the germline gene, which may arise from a read error. The J gene is TRBJ2-1, the V gene TRBV5-1, with 9 bases that match TRBD1. The CDR3 runs to 16 residues. Germline lookup yields CDR1 SGHRS and CDR2 YFSETQ. The CDR3 sequence is CASSPGQGRTYDEQFF. CDR3 coding DNA: TGCGCCAGCAGCCCTGGACAGGGGAGGACCTACGATGAGCAGTTCTTC. The full variable domain, its missing parts supplied by reference TRBV5-1 and TRBJ2-1, is KAGVTQTPRYLIKTRGQQVTLSCSPISGHRSVSWYQQTPGQGLQFLFEYFSETQRNKGNFPGRFSGRQFSNSRSEMNVSTLELGDSALYLCASSPGQGRTYDEQFFGPGTRLTVL.

This rearrangement joins TRBV7-9 to TRBJ2-1, with TRBD1 matching over 9 bases. This CDR3 is 15 amino acids long. The germline V gene has CDR1 SEHNR and CDR2 FQNEAQ (reference sequence). J was trimmed by 4 bases and V by 4 bases; bases with no gene match: 5. DNA of the CDR3: TGTGCCAGCAGCTCACAGGGGGCTCGGTACAATGAGCAGTTCTTC. Amino acids: CASSSQGARYNEQFF.

V usage is TRBV7-9 and J usage is TRBJ2-1; 15 bases are shared with TRBD2. The V gene's germline CDR1 is SEHNR and CDR2 FQNEAQ (reference sequence). The junction had 4 bases not matched to a gene; V was cut back by 4 bases and J by 12 bases. The CDR3 is made up of 14 amino acids. CDR3 region: CASSSAGLAGGQFF. As DNA, the CDR3 is TGTGCCAGCAGCTCCGCGGGACTAGCGGGGGGGCAGTTCTTC. Full variable domain (outside the CDR3, taken from reference TRBV7-9 and TRBJ2-1): DTGVSQNPRHKITKRGQNVTFRCDPISEHNRLYWYRQTLGQGPEFLTYFQNEAQLEKSRLLSDRFSAERPKGSFSTLEIQRTEQGDSAMYLCASSSAGLAGGQFFGPGTRLTVL.

V usage is TRBV6-6 and J usage is TRBJ2-5; 7 nucleotides agree with TRBD1. The CDR3 sequence is 14 residues long. V lost 4 bases and J lost 3; bases outside the gene matches: 5. Germline CDR1 is MNHNY and CDR2 is SVGAGI (reference sequence). The CDR3 is CASSSTGVEETQYF. CDR3 DNA: TGTGCCAGCAGTTCCACAGGGGTGGAAGAGACCCAGTACTTC.

The chain uses TRBV27 and TRBJ1-2; D gene unclear. The V end lost 4 bases, the J end lost 8 bases, and 14 bases lay between the germline ends. Germline values: CDR1 MNHEY, CDR2 SMNVEV (reference sequence). This CDR3 is 13 amino acids long. This chain's CDR3 is CASSSPWAGGYTF. The CDR3 region has the DNA TGTGCCAGCAGTTCCCCCTGGGCCGGGGGCTACACCTTC.